The present TCR beta chain was sequenced within a study of long-term antiretroviral therapy in people with HIV. Overall study results and limits: HIV repertoires spanned narrower CDR3 length ranges than controls.

The CDR3 runs 15 residues. CDR1 SGDLS and CDR2 YYNGEE come from the germline V gene. Germline trimming cut 4 bases from V and 5 bases from J; bases unmatched to any gene: 7. The run of the v3.0 immunoSEQ assay was at survey level. Libraries were prepared by immunoSEQ multiplex PCR; TCRdb keeps only in-frame clonotypes and omits some of them. The table lists around 20,000 clones, approximately 88% of them singletons, with roughly 7.3% in the top ten. To note about this clone: The antigen is undetermined.

The chain carries TRBV9 and TRBJ1-5; 9 bases fit TRBD1. This TCR was recovered from a man aged 18 to 30 with HIV. Sequencing used unsorted PBMCs, obtained 0.9 years after starting antiretroviral therapy. The CDR3 is CASSPSDRGYQPQHF. In nucleotides, the CDR3 is TGTGCCAGCAGCCCTTCGGACAGGGGTTATCAGCCCCAGCATTTT.